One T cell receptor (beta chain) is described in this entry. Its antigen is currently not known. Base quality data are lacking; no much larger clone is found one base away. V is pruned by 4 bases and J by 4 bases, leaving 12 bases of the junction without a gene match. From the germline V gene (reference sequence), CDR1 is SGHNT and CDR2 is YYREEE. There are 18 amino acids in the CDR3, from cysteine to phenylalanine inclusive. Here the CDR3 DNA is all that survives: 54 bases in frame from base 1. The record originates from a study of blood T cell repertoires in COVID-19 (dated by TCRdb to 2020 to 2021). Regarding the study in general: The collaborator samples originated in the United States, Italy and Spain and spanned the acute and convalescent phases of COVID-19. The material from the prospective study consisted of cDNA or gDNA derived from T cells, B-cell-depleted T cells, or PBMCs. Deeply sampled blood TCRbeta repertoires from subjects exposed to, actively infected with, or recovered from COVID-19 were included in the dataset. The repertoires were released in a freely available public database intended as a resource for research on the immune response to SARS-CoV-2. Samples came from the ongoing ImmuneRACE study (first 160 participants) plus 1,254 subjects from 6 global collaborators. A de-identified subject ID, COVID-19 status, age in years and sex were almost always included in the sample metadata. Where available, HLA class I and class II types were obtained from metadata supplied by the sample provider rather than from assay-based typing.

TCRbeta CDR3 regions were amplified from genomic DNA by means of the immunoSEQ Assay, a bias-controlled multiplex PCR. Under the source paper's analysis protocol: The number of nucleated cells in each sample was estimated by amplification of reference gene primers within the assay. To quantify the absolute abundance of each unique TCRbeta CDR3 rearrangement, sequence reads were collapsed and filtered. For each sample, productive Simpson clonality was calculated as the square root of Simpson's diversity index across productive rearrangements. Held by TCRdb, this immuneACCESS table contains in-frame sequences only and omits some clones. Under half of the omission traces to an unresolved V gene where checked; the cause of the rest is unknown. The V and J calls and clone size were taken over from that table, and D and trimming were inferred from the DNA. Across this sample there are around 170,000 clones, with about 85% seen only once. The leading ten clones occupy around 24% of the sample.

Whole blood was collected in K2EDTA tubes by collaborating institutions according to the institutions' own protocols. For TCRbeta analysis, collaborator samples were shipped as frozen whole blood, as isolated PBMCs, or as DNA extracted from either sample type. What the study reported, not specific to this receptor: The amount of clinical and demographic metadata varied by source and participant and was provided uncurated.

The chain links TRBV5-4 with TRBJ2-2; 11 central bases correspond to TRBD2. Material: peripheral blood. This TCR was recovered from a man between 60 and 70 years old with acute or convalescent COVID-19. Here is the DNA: TGTGCCAGCAGCACGGGGACTAGCGGAACACGAGGCACCGGGGAGCTGTTTTTT. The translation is CASSTGTSGTRGTGELFF.